The clone carrying this T cell receptor beta chain came up a few times. Its antigen remains unidentified. The data are from a study of cytomegalovirus exposure and HLA in healthy donors. Across the whole study: A prior analysis found 95 million to 140 million unique TCR beta sequences from some 200 million T cells. An early data release held approximately 80 million unique TCRs from HLA-typed donors.

Study outcomes and limitations: Among the sequence variants, a highly shared cluster was likely an artifact of sequencing. Some V segments, TRBV6-2 and TRBV6-3 among them, were indistinguishable and were therefore excluded.

In the PCR, 60 Vbeta and 13 Jbeta primers were used. Libraries were prepared by immunoSEQ multiplex PCR; TCRdb keeps only in-frame clonotypes and omits some of them. The sample holds 150,000 to 200,000 clones, roughly four fifths seen once. Germline V gives CDR1 SEHNR, CDR2 FQNEAQ (reference sequence). CDR3 length: 14 amino acids. V dropped 5 bases and J dropped 7; count of bases not matched to a gene: 8. The sequencing input was PBMCs. This sequence joins TRBV7-9 and TRBJ2-1; 7 bases align to TRBD2. The TCR comes from a man in his fifties in good health and CMV-seropositive. The CDR3 sequence is CASSPAGRKNEQFF. In nucleotides, the CDR3 is TGTGCCAGCAGCCCAGCGGGACGGAAGAATGAGCAGTTCTTC.